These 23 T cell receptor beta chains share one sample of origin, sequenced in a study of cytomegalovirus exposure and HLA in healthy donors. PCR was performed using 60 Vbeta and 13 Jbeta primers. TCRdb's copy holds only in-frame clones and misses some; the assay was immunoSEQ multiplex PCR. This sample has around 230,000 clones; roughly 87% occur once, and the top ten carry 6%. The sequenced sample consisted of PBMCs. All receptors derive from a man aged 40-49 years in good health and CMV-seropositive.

The CDR3 sequence: CASSAQGANYGYTF. CDR3 DNA: TGTGCCAGCAGCGCACAGGGGGCAAACTATGGCTACACCTTC. The V gene is TRBV2, the J gene TRBJ1-2, with 9 bases lining up with TRBD1. This CDR3 has 14 amino acids. V was clipped by 6 bases and J by 2 bases; unmatched bases: 4. Germline loops: CDR1 SNHLY, CDR2 FYNNEI.

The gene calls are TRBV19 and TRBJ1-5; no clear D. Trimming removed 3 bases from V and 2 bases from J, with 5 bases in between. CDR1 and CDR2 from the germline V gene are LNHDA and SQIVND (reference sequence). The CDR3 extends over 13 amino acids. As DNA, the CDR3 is TGTGCCAGTAGTATGCGGGGCAATCAGCCCCAGCATTTT. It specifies CASSMRGNQPQHF.

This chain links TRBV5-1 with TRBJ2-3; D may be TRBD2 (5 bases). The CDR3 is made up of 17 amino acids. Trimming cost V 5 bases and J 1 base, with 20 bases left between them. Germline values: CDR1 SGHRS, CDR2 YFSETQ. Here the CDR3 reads CASRQRRVRGGTDTQYF. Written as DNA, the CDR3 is TGCGCCAGCAGACAGCGGCGGGTCAGAGGTGGCACAGATACGCAGTATTTT.

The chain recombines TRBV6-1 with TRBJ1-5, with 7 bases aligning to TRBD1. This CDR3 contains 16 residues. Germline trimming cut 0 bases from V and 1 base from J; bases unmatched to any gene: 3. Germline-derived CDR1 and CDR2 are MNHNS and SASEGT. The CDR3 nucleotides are TGTGCCAGCAGTGAAGCGAGGGGGCGCAGCAATCAGCCCCAGCATTTT. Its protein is CASSEARGRSNQPQHF.

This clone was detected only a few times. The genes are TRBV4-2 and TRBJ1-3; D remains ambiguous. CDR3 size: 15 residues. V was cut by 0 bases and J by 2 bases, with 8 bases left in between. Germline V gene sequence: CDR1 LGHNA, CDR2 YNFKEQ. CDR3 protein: CASSQEERAGNTIYF. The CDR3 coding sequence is TGTGCCAGCAGCCAAGAAGAACGGGCTGGAAACACCATATATTTT.

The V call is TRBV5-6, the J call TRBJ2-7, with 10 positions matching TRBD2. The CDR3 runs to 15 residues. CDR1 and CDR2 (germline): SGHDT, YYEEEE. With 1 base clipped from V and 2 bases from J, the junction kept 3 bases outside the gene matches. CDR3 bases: TGTGCCAGCAGCTTGTCAGCGGGAGGGACCTACGAGCAGTACTTC. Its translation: CASSLSAGGTYEQYF. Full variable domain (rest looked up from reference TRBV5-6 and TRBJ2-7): DAGVTQSPTHLIKTRGQQVTLRCSPKSGHDTVSWYQQALGQGPQFIFQYYEEEERQRGNFPDRFSGHQFPNYSSELNVNALLLGDSALYLCASSLSAGGTYEQYFGPGTRLTVT.

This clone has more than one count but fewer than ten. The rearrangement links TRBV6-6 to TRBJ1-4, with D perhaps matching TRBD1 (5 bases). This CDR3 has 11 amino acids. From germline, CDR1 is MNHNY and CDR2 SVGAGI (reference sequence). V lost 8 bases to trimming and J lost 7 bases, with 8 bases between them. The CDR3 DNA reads TGTGCCAGCGGACAACTTGAAAAACTGTTTTTT. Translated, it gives CASGQLEKLFF.

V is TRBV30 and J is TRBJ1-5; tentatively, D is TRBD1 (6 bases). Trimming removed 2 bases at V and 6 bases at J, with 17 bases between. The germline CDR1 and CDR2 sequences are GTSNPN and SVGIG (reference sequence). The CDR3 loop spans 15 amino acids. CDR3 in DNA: TGTGCCTGGAGTTCGGGGCAGGGGTTTGGTCAGCCCCAGCATTTT. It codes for CAWSSGQGFGQPQHF.

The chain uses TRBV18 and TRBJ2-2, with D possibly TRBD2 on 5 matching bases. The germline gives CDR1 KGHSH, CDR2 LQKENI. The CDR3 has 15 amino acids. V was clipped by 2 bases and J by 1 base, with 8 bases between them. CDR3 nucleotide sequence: TGTGCCAGCTCACCAGGGAGCAGGAACACCGGGGAGCTGTTTTTT. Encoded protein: CASSPGSRNTGELFF.

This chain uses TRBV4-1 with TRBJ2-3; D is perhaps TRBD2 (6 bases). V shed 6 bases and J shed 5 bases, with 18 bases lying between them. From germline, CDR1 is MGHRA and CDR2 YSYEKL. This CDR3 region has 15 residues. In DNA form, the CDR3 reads TGCGCCAGCAGTCTTACGCGGGGCAAAGGAGATACGCAGTATTTT. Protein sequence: CASSLTRGKGDTQYF.

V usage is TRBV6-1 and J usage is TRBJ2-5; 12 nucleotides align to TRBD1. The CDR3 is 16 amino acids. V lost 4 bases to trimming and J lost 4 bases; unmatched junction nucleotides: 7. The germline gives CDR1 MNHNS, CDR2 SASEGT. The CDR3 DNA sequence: TGTGCCAGCAGTGTGGGACAGGGGGCGAGTGGAGAGACCCAGTACTTC. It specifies CASSVGQGASGETQYF.

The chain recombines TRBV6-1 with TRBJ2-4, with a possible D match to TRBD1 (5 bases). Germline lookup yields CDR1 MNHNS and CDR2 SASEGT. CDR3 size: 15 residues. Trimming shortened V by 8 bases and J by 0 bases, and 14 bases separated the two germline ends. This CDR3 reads CASAGNTLAKNIQYF. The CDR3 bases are TGTGCCAGCGCAGGGAATACTTTAGCCAAAAACATTCAGTACTTC.

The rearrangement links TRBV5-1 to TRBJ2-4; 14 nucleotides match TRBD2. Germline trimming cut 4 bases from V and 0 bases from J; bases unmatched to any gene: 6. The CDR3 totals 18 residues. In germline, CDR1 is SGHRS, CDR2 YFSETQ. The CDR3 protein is CASSTGLAGGIAKNIQYF. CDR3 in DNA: TGCGCCAGCAGCACTGGACTAGCGGGAGGAATAGCCAAAAACATTCAGTACTTC. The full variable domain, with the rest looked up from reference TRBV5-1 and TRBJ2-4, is KAGVTQTPRYLIKTRGQQVTLSCSPISGHRSVSWYQQTPGQGLQFLFEYFSETQRNKGNFPGRFSGRQFSNSRSEMNVSTLELGDSALYLCASSTGLAGGIAKNIQYFGAGTRLSVL.

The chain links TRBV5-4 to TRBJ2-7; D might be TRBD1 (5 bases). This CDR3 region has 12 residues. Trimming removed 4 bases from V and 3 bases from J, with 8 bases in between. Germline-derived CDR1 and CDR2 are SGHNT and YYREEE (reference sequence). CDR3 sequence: CASSHDSYEQYF. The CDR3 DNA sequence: TGTGCCAGCAGCCACGACAGCTACGAGCAGTACTTC.

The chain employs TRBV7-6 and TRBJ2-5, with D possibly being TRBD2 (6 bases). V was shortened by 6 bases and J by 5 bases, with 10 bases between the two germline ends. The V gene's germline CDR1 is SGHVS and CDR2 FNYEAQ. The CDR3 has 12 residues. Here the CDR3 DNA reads TGTGCCAGCAGAGAAGGAGGGGAGACCCAGTACTTC. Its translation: CASREGGETQYF.

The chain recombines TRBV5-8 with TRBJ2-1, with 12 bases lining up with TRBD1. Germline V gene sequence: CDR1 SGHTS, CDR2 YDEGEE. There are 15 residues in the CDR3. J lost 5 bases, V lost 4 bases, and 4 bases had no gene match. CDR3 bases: TGTGCCAGCAGCGCGGGACAGGGGGCGGACAATGAGCAGTTCTTC. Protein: CASSAGQGADNEQFF.

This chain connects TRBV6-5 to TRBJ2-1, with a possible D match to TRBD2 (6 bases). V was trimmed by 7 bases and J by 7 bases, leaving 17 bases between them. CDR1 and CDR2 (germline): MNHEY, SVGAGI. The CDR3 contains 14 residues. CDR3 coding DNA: TGTGCCAGCACCGGTGGAGGGGTGCGGAATGAGCAGTTCTTC. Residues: CASTGGGVRNEQFF.

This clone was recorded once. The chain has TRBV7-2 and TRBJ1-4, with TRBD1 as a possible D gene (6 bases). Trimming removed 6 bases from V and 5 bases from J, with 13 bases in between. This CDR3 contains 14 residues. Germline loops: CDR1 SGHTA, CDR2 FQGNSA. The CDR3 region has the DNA TGTGCCAGCAGGACAGGTTTAGGGAATGAAAAACTGTTTTTT. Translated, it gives CASRTGLGNEKLFF.

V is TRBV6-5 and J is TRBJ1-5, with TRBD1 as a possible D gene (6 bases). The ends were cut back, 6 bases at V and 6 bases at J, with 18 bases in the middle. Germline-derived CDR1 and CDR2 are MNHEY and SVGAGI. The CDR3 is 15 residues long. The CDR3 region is CASRPQGRTGQPQHF. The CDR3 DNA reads TGTGCCAGCAGGCCACAGGGACGAACGGGTCAGCCCCAGCATTTT.

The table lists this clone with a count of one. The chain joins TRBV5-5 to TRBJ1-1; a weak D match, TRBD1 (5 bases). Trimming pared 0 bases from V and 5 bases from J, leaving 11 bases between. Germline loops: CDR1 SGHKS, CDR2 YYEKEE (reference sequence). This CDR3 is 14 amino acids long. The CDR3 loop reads CASSLGRGGTEAFF. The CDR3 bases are TGTGCCAGCAGCTTGGGTAGGGGAGGAACTGAAGCTTTCTTT.

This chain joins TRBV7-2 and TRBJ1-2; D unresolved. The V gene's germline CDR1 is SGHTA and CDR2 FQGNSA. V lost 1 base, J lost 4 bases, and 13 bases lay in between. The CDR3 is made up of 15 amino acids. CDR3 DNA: TGTGCCAGCAGCTTAGACCAAACCCGGGGCTATGGCTACACCTTC. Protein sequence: CASSLDQTRGYGYTF.

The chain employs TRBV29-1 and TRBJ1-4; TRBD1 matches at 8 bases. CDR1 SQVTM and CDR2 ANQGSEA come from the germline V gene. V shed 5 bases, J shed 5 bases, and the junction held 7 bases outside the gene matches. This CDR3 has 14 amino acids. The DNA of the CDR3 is TGCAGCGTTCAAACAGGGGGACTAAATGAAAAACTGTTTTTT. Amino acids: CSVQTGGLNEKLFF.

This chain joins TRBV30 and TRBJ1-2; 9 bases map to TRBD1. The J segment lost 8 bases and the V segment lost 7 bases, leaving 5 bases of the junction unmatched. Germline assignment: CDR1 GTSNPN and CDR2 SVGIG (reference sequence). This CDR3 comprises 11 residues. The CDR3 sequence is CASDRGGGYTF. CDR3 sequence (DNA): TGTGCCTCGGACAGGGGTGGCGGCTACACCTTC.